This T cell receptor beta chain was obtained from a study of OX40 agonist ivuxolimab in advanced cancers. Study-wide context: Partial response was recorded in three patients: one hepatocellular carcinoma and two cutaneous melanoma cases. General study points: Clonal expansion from baseline to week 6 occurred in both CD4+ and CD8+ T cells. More expanded clones were found, on average, in CD8+ than in CD4+ T cells.

Blood was sampled at baseline, cycle 4 day 1, and cycle 7 day 1. The data were produced by immunoSEQ multiplex PCR, yet TCRdb's version contains in-frame clones alone and is incomplete. The sample has some 80,000 clones, about 89% seen once; the top ten hold around 0.54%. With regard to this clone: Its antigen remains unidentified.

V lost 5 bases to trimming and J lost 2 bases, with 10 bases between them. The CDR3 extends over 15 amino acids. Germline loops: CDR1 LNHDA, CDR2 SQIVND (reference sequence). Source: CD4+ or CD8+ T cells sorted from blood, taken in a trial of the OX40 agonist ivuxolimab. V and J are TRBV19 and TRBJ2-6, with D perhaps matching TRBD1 (6 bases). The sequence was collected from an adult with an advanced solid tumor such as melanoma, head and neck, liver or kidney cancer. The CDR3 loop is CASSPGQPGANVLTF. The CDR3 nucleotides are TGTGCCAGTAGTCCAGGACAGCCTGGGGCCAACGTCCTGACTTTC.